A single sample gave rise to the 24 T cell receptor beta chains below, sequenced in a study of T cell changes during pregnancy in multiple sclerosis. TCRdb keeps only in-frame clones here, not all; method: immunoSEQ multiplex PCR. The sample gives 45,000 to 55,000 clones, 92% of which show up once; approximately 0.91% is in the top ten. The sequenced sample was CD4+ T cells from peripheral blood mononuclear cells, obtained in the second trimester of pregnancy. The receptors were gathered from a female donor in good health, enrolled as a control in a pregnancy study.

The DNA of the CDR3 is TGTGCCAGCAGCTTGCGGGGAGGGGATACTGAAGCTTTCTTT. Amino acids: CASSLRGGDTEAFF. The chain employs TRBV5-4 and TRBJ1-1, with D perhaps TRBD1 (5 bases). The CDR3 length is 14 residues. Germline CDR1 is SGHNT and CDR2 is YYREEE (reference sequence). Deletions cut 1 base from V and 5 bases from J, with 12 bases between.

The J gene is TRBJ1-2, the V gene TRBV28; no reliable D call. The length of the CDR3 is 12 residues. CDR1 and CDR2 from the germline V gene are MDHEN and SYDVKM. V was cut by 4 bases and J by 5 bases, with 8 bases left in between. The chain's CDR3 is CASSSTTYGYTF. For the CDR3, the DNA is TGTGCCAGCAGTTCCACTACGTATGGCTACACCTTC.

This chain uses TRBV28 with TRBJ2-3; TRBD2 aligns across 14 bases. Trimming took 5 bases from V and 6 from J; bases not matched to a gene: 4. The CDR3 sequence is 15 residues long. The germline V gene encodes CDR1 MDHEN and CDR2 SYDVKM. The CDR3 sequence: CASSQWTSGGDTQYF. In nucleotides, the CDR3 is TGTGCCAGCAGTCAATGGACTAGCGGGGGGGATACGCAGTATTTT. Full variable domain (outside the CDR3, taken from reference TRBV28 and TRBJ2-3): DVKVTQSSRYLVKRTGEKVFLECVQDMDHENMFWYRQDPGLGLRLIYFSYDVKMKEKGDIPEGYSVSREKKERFSLILESASTNQTSMYLCASSQWTSGGDTQYFGPGTRLTVL.

The chain combines TRBV2 with TRBJ1-5; TRBD1 matches at 11 bases. The germline V gene encodes CDR1 SNHLY and CDR2 FYNNEI. There are 15 residues in the CDR3. Losses at the gene ends were 6 bases for V and 4 bases for J; bases not matched to a gene: 5. This CDR3 is CASRGGTGGNQPQHF. CDR3 nucleotide sequence: TGTGCCAGCAGGGGGGGGACAGGGGGGAATCAGCCCCAGCATTTT. Looking up the rest from reference TRBV2 and TRBJ1-5 gives the full variable domain: EPEVTQTPSHQVTQMGQEVILRCVPISNHLYFYWYRQILGQKVEFLVSFYNNEISEKSEIFDDQFSVERPDGSNFTLKIRSTKLEDSAMYFCASRGGTGGNQPQHFGDGTRLSIL.

The rearrangement links TRBV2 to TRBJ2-7; 7 nucleotides agree with TRBD1. Germline values: CDR1 SNHLY, CDR2 FYNNEI. The CDR3 is 13 amino acids. With V trimmed by 6 bases and J by 7 bases, 9 bases remained unmatched. The CDR3 region is CASRNTLRGEQYF. Here the CDR3 DNA reads TGTGCCAGCAGGAACACTCTCAGGGGGGAGCAGTACTTC.

This sequence joins TRBV6-5 and TRBJ2-3; the match to TRBD1 covers 8 bases. The CDR3 sequence is 13 residues long. V lost 5 bases, J lost 7 bases, and 5 bases stayed unmatched. Looked up from germline, CDR1 is MNHEY and CDR2 is SVGAGI. CDR3 sequence (DNA): TGTGCCAGCAGTAGGCAGGGGGCAAATACGCAGTATTTT. It codes for CASSRQGANTQYF.

This clone was counted once. This rearrangement joins TRBV28 to TRBJ1-1; D remains unclear. Germline lookup yields CDR1 MDHEN and CDR2 SYDVKM. CDR3 size: 11 residues. V lost 4 bases and J 11 bases, leaving 11 bases between the germline ends. The CDR3 bases are TGTGCCAGCAGTTCTTTCCCGGTTGCTTTCTTT. This translates into CASSSFPVAFF. The full variable domain, with the rest looked up from reference TRBV28 and TRBJ1-1, is DVKVTQSSRYLVKRTGEKVFLECVQDMDHENMFWYRQDPGLGLRLIYFSYDVKMKEKGDIPEGYSVSREKKERFSLILESASTNQTSMYLCASSSFPVAFFGQGTRLTVV.

J is TRBJ2-3 and V is TRBV28; 7 bases are a match to TRBD2. The trim removed 3 bases at V and 1 base at J, leaving 4 bases unmatched. This CDR3 has 15 residues. CDR1 is MDHEN and CDR2 is SYDVKM in the germline V gene. CDR3: CASSLAGEGTDTQYF. The CDR3 coding sequence is TGTGCCAGCAGTTTGGCGGGAGAGGGCACAGATACGCAGTATTTT.

The chain couples TRBV7-9 to TRBJ2-3; a weak D match, TRBD1 (7 bases). Germline V gene lookup returns CDR1 SEHNR and CDR2 FQNEAQ (reference sequence). The CDR3 is made up of 17 amino acids. Trimming shortened V by 6 bases and J by 6 bases, and 25 bases separated the two germline ends. As DNA, the CDR3 is TGTGCCAGCAGGCCCCTCCTCAGGGGGGTGGGTAGGGATACGCAGTATTTT. This encodes CASRPLLRGVGRDTQYF.

This clone was found once. The V gene is TRBV19, the J gene TRBJ1-2; 11 bases line up with TRBD1. The trim removed 7 bases at V and 3 bases at J, leaving 16 bases unmatched. CDR3 length equals 18 residues. Germline CDR1 and CDR2: LNHDA and SQIVND (reference sequence). CDR3 in DNA: TGTGCCAGTAACCCCGGGACAGGGGGGTTTTCCGGGGACTATGGCTACACCTTC. This codes for CASNPGTGGFSGDYGYTF.

The V and J genes are TRBV28 and TRBJ2-7; a possible D gene is TRBD1 (6 bases). This CDR3 comprises 12 residues. V gave up 8 bases and J gave up 2 bases, with 10 bases separating them. The V gene's germline CDR1 is MDHEN and CDR2 SYDVKM. CDR3 DNA sequence: TGTGCCAGCTCCGACAGGCCCTACGAGCAGTACTTC. It specifies CASSDRPYEQYF.

The J gene is TRBJ2-1, the V gene TRBV7-2; no definite D call. Trimming stripped 4 bases from V and 6 bases from J, with 7 bases between. CDR3 length equals 12 residues. The germline gives CDR1 SGHTA, CDR2 FQGNSA. CDR3 nucleotides: TGTGCCAGCAGCTCCTATGGCAATGAGCAGTTCTTC. Protein product: CASSSYGNEQFF. The full variable domain, completed using reference TRBV7-2 and TRBJ2-1, is GAGVSQSPSNKVTEKGKDVELRCDPISGHTALYWYRQSLGQGLEFLIYFQGNSAPDKSGLPSDRFSAERTGGSVSTLTIQRTQQEDSAVYLCASSSYGNEQFFGPGTRLTVL.

V gene TRBV11-2 combines with J gene TRBJ2-2, with D perhaps matching TRBD2 (5 bases). Germline assignment: CDR1 SGHAT and CDR2 FQNNGV. V dropped 0 bases and J dropped 5 bases, with 7 bases sitting between them. This CDR3 has 14 residues. This CDR3 is CASSLDRGTGELFF. The CDR3 nucleotides read TGTGCCAGCAGCTTAGATCGGGGAACCGGGGAGCTGTTTTTT. Looking up the rest from reference TRBV11-2 and TRBJ2-2 gives the full variable domain: EAGVAQSPRYKIIEKRQSVAFWCNPISGHATLYWYQQILGQGPKLLIQFQNNGVVDDSQLPKDRFSAERLKGVDSTLKIQPAKLEDSAVYLCASSLDRGTGELFFGEGSRLTVL.

The CDR3 spells CASSLIGRAHYEQYF. The DNA of the CDR3 is TGTGCCAGCAGCTTAATCGGGAGGGCCCACTACGAGCAGTACTTC. This chain joins TRBV5-4 and TRBJ2-7; 8 bases agree with TRBD2. This CDR3 is 15 amino acids long. J lost 3 bases, V lost 2 bases, and 7 bases had no gene match. Germline values: CDR1 SGHNT, CDR2 YYREEE (reference sequence).

The V and J genes are TRBV7-3 and TRBJ1-2; TRBD1 matches 9 bases. CDR1 is SGHTA and CDR2 is FQGTGA in the germline V gene. V lost 11 bases, J lost 4 bases, and 26 bases stayed unmatched. The CDR3 is 19 amino acids. The CDR3 sequence is CARVLLWIRGTGNAYGYTF. CDR3 nucleotide sequence: TGTGCCCGCGTTTTATTATGGATTCGGGGGACAGGGAACGCCTATGGCTACACCTTC.

The gene calls are TRBV5-4 and TRBJ2-3; 9 bases map to TRBD2. The germline V gene encodes CDR1 SGHNT and CDR2 YYREEE (reference sequence). The CDR3 has 17 residues. The V segment lost 3 bases and the J segment 2 bases; nucleotides outside the gene matches: 10. The DNA of the CDR3 is TGTGCCAGCAGCTCCACGACTAGCGGAGCCAACACAGATACGCAGTATTTT. As protein: CASSSTTSGANTDTQYF.

The rearrangement links TRBV19 to TRBJ2-5; the D gene is possibly TRBD1 (6 bases). V was shortened by 2 bases and J by 4 bases, with 17 bases between the two germline ends. CDR1 is LNHDA, CDR2 SQIVND, per germline (reference sequence). This CDR3 spans 16 amino acids. This CDR3 is CASSIPLTGGGETQYF. For the CDR3, the DNA is TGTGCCAGTAGTATACCCTTGACAGGTGGTGGAGAGACCCAGTACTTC.

The V call is TRBV29-1, the J call TRBJ1-2, with D unresolved. Trimming removed 6 bases from V and 0 bases from J, with 11 bases in between. Germline V gene data show CDR1 as SQVTM and CDR2 as ANQGSEA. The CDR3 covers 13 residues. CDR3 DNA sequence: TGCAGCGTGGTCTCCGGGACTAACTATGGCTACACCTTC. It encodes CSVVSGTNYGYTF. Looking up the rest from reference TRBV29-1 and TRBJ1-2 gives the full variable domain: SAVISQKPSRDICQRGTSLTIQCQVDSQVTMMFWYRQQPGQSLTLIATANQGSEATYESGFVIDKFPISRPNLTFSTLTVSNMSPEDSSIYLCSVVSGTNYGYTFGSGTRLTVV.

The chain employs TRBV19 and TRBJ2-3; 10 bases agree with TRBD2. The V gene end was trimmed by 4 bases and the J gene end by 5 bases; junction bases not matched to a gene: 9. Per germline, CDR1 LNHDA and CDR2 SQIVND (reference sequence). The CDR3 loop spans 16 amino acids. DNA for the CDR3: TGTGCCAGTAGTACAGTAGCGGGAGGTTTCATAGATACGCAGTATTTT. It is translated as CASSTVAGGFIDTQYF.

The chain couples TRBV7-8 to TRBJ2-1; possibly TRBD1 for D (6 bases). Looked up from germline, CDR1 is SGHVS and CDR2 is FQNEAQ. Trimming left V 4 bases short and J 8 bases short, with 12 bases between. CDR3 length equals 13 residues. The chain's CDR3 is CASSSDRNDEQFF. CDR3 bases: TGTGCCAGCAGCTCAGACAGGAACGATGAGCAGTTCTTC.

The chain recombines TRBV5-1 with TRBJ1-5, with D possibly being TRBD1 (6 bases). Deletions cut 1 base from V and 5 bases from J, with 10 bases between. The CDR3 is 14 residues long. Per the germline V gene, CDR1 is SGHRS and CDR2 is YFSETQ. CDR3 coding DNA: TGCGCCAGCAGCTTGATGCCAGGGGATCAGCCCCAGCATTTT. This encodes CASSLMPGDQPQHF.

The chain recombines TRBV28 with TRBJ1-2, with D perhaps TRBD1 (5 bases). Germline CDR1 reads MDHEN; CDR2 reads SYDVKM. The V gene lost 2 bases and the J gene lost 8 bases, with 12 bases spanning the gap. The length of the CDR3 is 13 residues. The CDR3 DNA reads TGTGCCAGCAGTTTACCGGGGGTGTGGGGCTACACCTTC. Amino acids: CASSLPGVWGYTF.

The chain is built from TRBV11-2 and TRBJ2-3, with D possibly being TRBD1 (5 bases). V lost 2 bases, J lost 3 bases, and 12 bases lay in between. The CDR3 loop spans 15 amino acids. Germline V gene sequence: CDR1 SGHAT, CDR2 FQNNGV. The CDR3 loop reads CASSLMLQGTDTQYF. The CDR3 DNA follows: TGTGCCAGCAGCTTAATGCTCCAGGGTACAGATACGCAGTATTTT.

This clone was seen only a few times. The chain combines TRBV27 with TRBJ1-1, with 7 bases aligning to TRBD1. J was trimmed by 0 bases and V by 10 bases; bases with no gene match: 8. The CDR3 spans 14 residues. Germline V gives CDR1 MNHEY, CDR2 SMNVEV (reference sequence). CDR3 nucleotides: TGTGCCACCAGAGGACAGGCGCTGAACACTGAAGCTTTCTTT. Translating gives CATRGQALNTEAFF.